The 30 T cell receptor beta chains reported below all come from one sample, sequenced in a study of neurological immune-mediated disorders. One entry per CDR3 protein, called by TCRdb with MiXCR from the 5' RACE reads. This table has about 71,000 distinct CDR3 sequences, roughly 4.5% appearing once. Sequencing input: PBMCs. Source of these receptors: a man aged 25-45 years with multiple sclerosis.

The chain couples TRBV6-6 to TRBJ1-5, with D unresolved. V was clipped by 2 bases and J by 2 bases, with 16 bases between them. The CDR3 extends over 17 amino acids. Germline V lookup: CDR1 MNHNY, CDR2 SVGAGI (reference sequence). In DNA, the CDR3 is TGTGCCAGCAGTTACCGACCGGACCTGGGAGGCAATCAGCCCCAGCATTTT. Translating it yields CASSYRPDLGGNQPQHF.

This clonotype occurred many times. The chain combines TRBV7-9 with TRBJ1-4; D is perhaps TRBD1 (5 bases). From germline, CDR1 is SEHNR and CDR2 FQNEAQ (reference sequence). The CDR3 extends over 13 amino acids. Trimming cost V 0 bases and J 8 bases, with 7 bases left between them. The CDR3 coding sequence is TGTGCCAGCAGCTTAGCAGGGGCGGAAAAACTGTTTTTT. Translating it yields CASSLAGAEKLFF.

This clonotype was counted many times. The V gene is TRBV28, the J gene TRBJ2-3; D tentatively reads TRBD1 or TRBD2 (6 bases each). CDR3 length: 14 amino acids. Trimming took off 7 bases at V and 1 base at J, with 12 bases between the two ends. Germline V CDR1 and CDR2: MDHEN, SYDVKM. CDR3 nucleotide sequence: TGTGCCAGCACCAAGAGGGGGGGCACAGATACGCAGTATTTT. The encoded protein is CASTKRGGTDTQYF.

This clonotype was seen ten or more times. The V and J genes are TRBV20-1 and TRBJ1-2, with 7 bases fitting TRBD1. The CDR3 is 14 residues long. V shed 6 bases, J shed 0 bases, and the junction held 7 bases outside the gene matches. Germline V gives CDR1 DFQATT, CDR2 SNEGSKA (reference sequence). CDR3 bases: TGCAGTGCCGAGTCGACAGGGACTAACTATGGCTACACCTTC. It specifies CSAESTGTNYGYTF.

Many counts were recorded for this clonotype. The V and J genes are TRBV5-1 and TRBJ2-3, with D possibly TRBD1 on 5 matching bases. This CDR3 is built from 15 residues. The ends were cut back, 1 base at V and 5 bases at J, with 14 bases in the middle. Germline CDR1 reads SGHRS; CDR2 reads YFSETQ. The CDR3 DNA reads TGCGCCAGCAGCTTGTCACGCAGGGCAGAAGATACGCAGTATTTT. Translated: CASSLSRRAEDTQYF. The full variable domain, its missing parts supplied by reference TRBV5-1 and TRBJ2-3, is KAGVTQTPRYLIKTRGQQVTLSCSPISGHRSVSWYQQTPGQGLQFLFEYFSETQRNKGNFPGRFSGRQFSNSRSEMNVSTLELGDSALYLCASSLSRRAEDTQYFGPGTRLTVL.

This clonotype showed up many times. This chain joins TRBV5-1 and TRBJ1-1, with D uncertain. V gave up 0 bases and J gave up 5 bases, with 8 bases separating them. The CDR3 is made up of 13 amino acids. Germline loops: CDR1 SGHRS, CDR2 YFSETQ. The CDR3 sequence is CASSLGHQTEAFF. The CDR3 bases are TGCGCCAGCAGCTTGGGACACCAGACTGAAGCTTTCTTT.

Ten or more counts support this clonotype. The chain joins TRBV5-8 to TRBJ2-6, with 7 bases lining up with TRBD1. The trim removed 2 bases at V and 4 bases at J, leaving 3 bases unmatched. This CDR3 spans 15 amino acids. CDR1 and CDR2 (germline): SGHTS, YDEGEE. The CDR3 region is CASSFDRAGANVLTF. CDR3 sequence (DNA): TGTGCCAGCAGCTTCGACAGGGCCGGGGCCAACGTCCTGACTTTC.

This clonotype was counted many times. The chain carries TRBV15 and TRBJ2-5, with TRBD2 matching 7 bases. The CDR3 has 14 residues. From germline, CDR1 is LNHNV and CDR2 YYDKDF (reference sequence). Losses at the gene ends were 3 bases for V and 5 bases for J; bases not matched to a gene: 6. Here the CDR3 DNA reads TGTGCCACCAGCAGGTTAAGGGAGGGGGAGACCCAGTACTTC. Translating it yields CATSRLREGETQYF.

There are a few counts of this clonotype. The chain joins TRBV5-1 to TRBJ1-1; the D gene is possibly TRBD1 (6 bases). The V end was cut by 7 bases, the J end by 3 bases, with 16 bases between. Germline loops: CDR1 SGHRS, CDR2 YFSETQ. The CDR3 has 14 residues. The CDR3, as DNA: TGCGCCAGCGCCAGGGGTGGGGAGGACACTGAAGCTTTCTTT. The encoded protein is CASARGGEDTEAFF.

This clonotype was recorded many times. The chain is built from TRBV12-3 or TRBV12-4 and TRBJ2-7; maybe TRBD1 (5 bases). Trimming pared 5 bases from V and 7 bases from J, leaving 15 bases between. The CDR3 spans 13 residues. The CDR3 protein is CASSGAEKYEQYF. The CDR3 nucleotides are TGTGCCAGCAGTGGGGCAGAGAAATATGAGCAGTACTTC.

This clonotype was recorded many times. This chain uses TRBV12-3 or TRBV12-4 with TRBJ1-4; D gene ambiguous. There are 14 residues in the CDR3. Deletions cut 5 bases from V and 0 bases from J, with 7 bases between. The CDR3 spells CASSVTSTNEKLFF. CDR3 nucleotides: TGTGCCAGCAGTGTGACATCAACTAATGAAAAACTGTTTTTT.

This clonotype has only a few counts. This sequence joins TRBV5-1 and TRBJ2-1; no clear D. This CDR3 has 15 residues. The germline V gene encodes CDR1 SGHRS and CDR2 YFSETQ. V lost 2 bases and J lost 4, with 13 bases in between. The CDR3 sequence is CASSLQWVGYNEQFF. The CDR3 DNA follows: TGCGCCAGCAGCTTACAGTGGGTGGGATACAATGAGCAGTTCTTC.

Comment on this clonotype: Possible read error: a much larger clone is one base away. The V gene is TRBV20-1, the J gene TRBJ1-6; unclear D gene. The CDR3 loop spans 17 amino acids. Germline V gene sequence: CDR1 DFQATT, CDR2 SNEGSKA (reference sequence). Trimming took 4 bases from V and 1 from J, leaving 17 bases between them. CDR3 DNA: TGCAGTGCTACCTCGGAGACGGTGTGGTCCTATAATTCACCCCTCCACTTT. It is translated as CSATSETVWSYNSPLHF.

This clonotype turned up a few times. CDR3 residues: CASSLLGVYNEQFF. As DNA, the CDR3 is TGCGCCAGCAGCTTATTGGGGGTATACAATGAGCAGTTCTTC. V usage is TRBV5-1 and J usage is TRBJ2-1; possibly TRBD1 or TRBD2 for D (5 bases each). V dropped 2 bases and J dropped 4 bases, with 10 bases sitting between them. This CDR3 has 14 residues. Germline V lookup: CDR1 SGHRS, CDR2 YFSETQ.

A few counts support this clonotype. This chain connects TRBV9 to TRBJ1-1, with no clear D. The CDR3 consists of 14 residues. V lost 2 bases and J 3 bases, leaving 11 bases between the germline ends. The V gene's germline CDR1 is SGDLS and CDR2 YYNGEE. The CDR3: CASSVEAVYTEAFF. Written as DNA, the CDR3 is TGTGCCAGCAGCGTTGAGGCAGTTTACACTGAAGCTTTCTTT. The whole variable domain, filled in from reference TRBV9 and TRBJ1-1, reads DSGVTQTPKHLITATGQRVTLRCSPRSGDLSVYWYQQSLDQGLQFLIQYYNGEERAKGNILERFSAQQFPDLHSELNLSSLELGDSALYFCASSVEAVYTEAFFGQGTRLTVV.

The chain couples TRBV15 to TRBJ2-3; D is unresolved. The V gene lost 0 bases and the J gene lost 0 bases, with 4 bases spanning the gap. Germline loops: CDR1 LNHNV, CDR2 YYDKDF (reference sequence). The CDR3 covers 14 residues. The CDR3 nucleotides are TGTGCCACCAGCAGAGATACGAGCACAGATACGCAGTATTTT. Protein: CATSRDTSTDTQYF.

Many counts were recorded for this clonotype. The V gene is TRBV7-9, the J gene TRBJ1-1; tentative D call: TRBD1 (6 bases). V was pared by 5 bases and J by 8 bases, with 12 bases between. The CDR3 totals 12 residues. Germline CDR1 is SEHNR and CDR2 is FQNEAQ (reference sequence). CDR3 sequence reads: CASSLSTGEAFF. The CDR3 DNA reads TGTGCCAGCAGCCTGTCCACAGGGGAAGCTTTCTTT. The full variable domain, rest sourced from reference TRBV7-9 and TRBJ1-1, is DTGVSQNPRHKITKRGQNVTFRCDPISEHNRLYWYRQTLGQGPEFLTYFQNEAQLEKSRLLSDRFSAERPKGSFSTLEIQRTEQGDSAMYLCASSLSTGEAFFGQGTRLTVV.

The table lists this clonotype with many counts. The rearrangement uses TRBV10-3 and TRBJ2-5, with D maybe TRBD1 (5 bases). From germline, CDR1 is ENHRY and CDR2 SYGVKD. The CDR3 covers 14 residues. V shed 4 bases and J shed 1 base, with 10 bases lying between them. The CDR3 spells CAISGRGFQETQYF. The CDR3 bases are TGTGCCATCAGTGGTAGGGGATTCCAAGAGACCCAGTACTTC.

This clonotype was seen more than once but under ten times. The rearrangement joins TRBV7-9 to TRBJ2-1; no definite D call. The V and J ends lost 5 bases and 0 bases respectively, with 14 bases between them. In germline, CDR1 is SEHNR, CDR2 FQNEAQ (reference sequence). The length of the CDR3 is 16 residues. CDR3 sequence reads: CASSPASGSSYNEQFF. CDR3 in DNA: TGTGCCAGCAGCCCGGCGTCTGGTAGCTCCTACAATGAGCAGTTCTTC.

This clonotype showed up many times. The rearrangement joins TRBV12-3 or TRBV12-4 to TRBJ1-1; D unclear. This CDR3 has 14 amino acids. Trimming stripped 2 bases from V and 4 bases from J, with 11 bases between. The CDR3: CASSLYQRSTEAFF. In nucleotides, the CDR3 is TGTGCCAGCAGTTTATATCAAAGGAGCACTGAAGCTTTCTTT.

As DNA, the CDR3 is TGCGCCAGCAGTGAGTCCGACTATAGCAATCAGCCCCAGCATTTT. The encoded protein is CASSESDYSNQPQHF. The chain has TRBV10-2 and TRBJ1-5, with no clear D. Trimming shortened V by 0 bases and J by 0 bases, and 6 bases separated the two germline ends. From germline, CDR1 is WSHSY and CDR2 SAAADI. This CDR3 is 15 amino acids long.

The V and J genes are TRBV7-8 and TRBJ2-1, with 10 bases aligning to TRBD2. The length of the CDR3 is 14 residues. Germline CDR1 is SGHVS and CDR2 is FQNEAQ. With 3 bases clipped from V and 5 bases from J, the junction kept 1 base outside the gene matches. Here the CDR3 DNA reads TGTGCCAGCAGCTTTCTAGCGGGGGACAATGAGCAGTTCTTC. Translation: CASSFLAGDNEQFF.

In its sample, this clonotype was seen many times. This chain connects TRBV7-9 to TRBJ2-7; TRBD1 might be the D (5 bases). Germline CDR1 and CDR2: SEHNR and FQNEAQ (reference sequence). The CDR3 is made up of 14 amino acids. V lost 4 bases and J lost 1, with 11 bases in between. As DNA, the CDR3 is TGTGCCAGCAGCTCTCAGGGTATGTCCTACGAGCAGTACTTC. Its protein product is CASSSQGMSYEQYF.

The chain has TRBV7-9 and TRBJ2-1, with 7 bases lining up with TRBD1. The V gene's germline CDR1 is SEHNR and CDR2 FQNEAQ (reference sequence). V lost 1 base to trimming and J lost 3 bases; unmatched junction nucleotides: 6. The CDR3 length is 16 residues. CDR3 sequence reads: CASSLGQGMDYNEQFF. In DNA form, the CDR3 reads TGTGCCAGCAGCTTAGGACAGGGAATGGACTACAATGAGCAGTTCTTC.

This chain connects TRBV9 to TRBJ2-3; 10 bases map to TRBD2. Germline V CDR1 and CDR2: SGDLS, YYNGEE. Trimming at V came to 2 bases and at J to 3 bases, leaving 9 bases not matched to a gene. The CDR3 runs 17 residues. For the CDR3, the DNA is TGTGCCAGCAGCGTTTCGCCTAGCGGGGGAGGGACAGATACGCAGTATTTT. Protein: CASSVSPSGGGTDTQYF.

In its sample, this clonotype was seen many times. The V gene is TRBV2, the J gene TRBJ1-4; no reliable D call. V lost 3 bases and J 0 bases, leaving 11 bases between the germline ends. Looked up from germline, CDR1 is SNHLY and CDR2 is FYNNEI. CDR3 length equals 16 residues. CDR3 residues: CASSEQPFATNEKLFF. CDR3 DNA: TGTGCCAGCAGTGAGCAGCCGTTTGCAACTAATGAAAAACTGTTTTTT.

Of note for this clonotype: Germline and junction disagree at one end, which may indicate a read error. CDR3 bases: TGCGCCAGCAGCAAAGAAAGGAATGAGCAGTTCTTC. Its translation: CASSKERNEQFF. The V and J genes are TRBV4-1 and TRBJ2-1; D gene unclear. The CDR3 is 12 amino acids. The germline CDR1 and CDR2 sequences are MGHRA and YSYEKL.

This clonotype occurred many times. The chain combines TRBV18 with TRBJ2-2; D remains unclear. Germline V lookup: CDR1 KGHSH, CDR2 LQKENI. This CDR3 has 16 amino acids. Trimming cost V 3 bases and J 4 bases, with 15 bases left between them. CDR3 nucleotide sequence: TGTGCCAGCTCACCGATGGCGCCCCTACGCACCGGGGAGCTGTTTTTT. It specifies CASSPMAPLRTGELFF. Filled out from reference TRBV18 and TRBJ2-2, the complete variable domain reads NAGVMQNPRHLVRRRGQEARLRCSPMKGHSHVYWYRQLPEEGLKFMVYLQKENIIDESGMPKERFSAEFPKEGPSILRIQQVVRGDSAAYFCASSPMAPLRTGELFFGEGSRLTVL.

This clonotype was picked up a small number of times. The J gene is TRBJ2-7, the V gene TRBV7-9; 9 nucleotides align to TRBD1. The trim removed 3 bases at V and 4 bases at J, leaving 10 bases unmatched. Germline V gives CDR1 SEHNR, CDR2 FQNEAQ (reference sequence). CDR3 length: 16 residues. The CDR3 sequence is CASSFSPGQGMYEQYF. CDR3 nucleotides: TGTGCCAGCAGCTTCTCTCCCGGACAGGGGATGTACGAGCAGTACTTC.

This clonotype has ten or more counts. The chain uses TRBV20-1 and TRBJ2-1; D gene uncertain. Trimming cost V 5 bases and J 5 bases, with 13 bases left between them. Germline CDR1 is DFQATT and CDR2 is SNEGSKA (reference sequence). The CDR3 spans 13 residues. The DNA for the CDR3 is TGCAGTGCTGGGTTCCAGCTTGACAATGAGCAGTTCTTC. Residues: CSAGFQLDNEQFF.